A selection of T cell receptor beta chains follows, all from one sample in a study of T cell responses to AZD1222 COVID-19 vaccine. Assay: immunoSEQ multiplex PCR; the TCRdb copy retains only in-frame clones and omits some. The sample has roughly 150,000 clones; roughly 90% are singletons. This sample comprised peripheral blood, obtained 28 days after the second AZD1222 dose. These receptors originate from an adult who received the AZD1222 COVID-19 vaccine. The CDR3 runs from the conserved cysteine through the conserved F or W. A D gene is named only where the DNA matches it firmly. Only part of the rows carry a size: once, few, many, or a class if the clone is expanded.

TRBD1 TRBJ2-4 TRBV5-6 . TGTGCCAGCAGCTTGGCCGGGACAGAAAACATTCAGTACTTC CASSLAGTENIQYF
. TRBJ1-1 TRBV11-2 . TGTGCCAGCAGCTGGGACGGCGGGGGATCCACTGAAGCTTTCTTT CASSWDGGGSTEAFF
. TRBJ2-7 TRBV7-9 . TGTGCCAGCAGCTCAAGAGGGGGACCAGTAGACGAGCAGTACTTC CASSSRGGPVDEQYF
TRBD1 TRBJ1-1 TRBV5-1 . TGCGCCAGCAGCCTTGGACAGGCCACTGAAGCTTTCTTT CASSLGQATEAFF
TRBD1 TRBJ1-1 TRBV29-1 . TGCAGCGTTAGCCGACAGGGGGGTACGAACACTGAAGCTTTCTTT CSVSRQGGTNTEAFF
. TRBJ2-1 TRBV9 . TGTGCCAGCAGCCCCGGCGGGCAGGAGCAGTTCTTC CASSPGGQEQFF
. TRBJ2-7 TRBV5-6 . TGTGCCAGCAGCTCCCCGGAGGTCCGGGACTTTTTGTCCTACGAGCAGTACTTC CASSSPEVRDFLSYEQYF
. TRBJ1-2 TRBV2 . TGTGCCAGCAGTGAAGGGCAAACCCACAACTATGGCTACACCTTC CASSEGQTHNYGYTF
. TRBJ2-1 TRBV18 . TGTGCCAGCTCACCATACGGGAGTGAGCAGTTCTTC CASSPYGSEQFF
. TRBJ2-1 TRBV4-3 once TGCGCCAGCAGCCAAGACCAGGAGCGGATCTACAATGAGCAGTTCTTC CASSQDQERIYNEQFF
TRBD1 TRBJ2-7 TRBV19 once TGTGCCAGTCGTCCCGGGACAGCGGTCGGCGAGCAGTACTTC CASRPGTAVGEQYF
TRBD2 TRBJ2-1 TRBV6-5 . TGTGCCAGCAGTAAGCGGGATAGTTACTACAATGAGCAGTTCTTC CASSKRDSYYNEQFF
TRBD2 TRBJ2-7 TRBV7-2 . TGTGCCAGCAGCTTAGAAGCGGGAGTACCCTACGAGCAGTACTTC CASSLEAGVPYEQYF
. TRBJ1-5 TRBV29-1 . TGCAGCGTTGAAGTGGCCTCAAATCAGCCCCAGCATTTT CSVEVASNQPQHF
. TRBJ1-1 TRBV6-1 . TGTGCCAGCAGTGAAAAGACAGGAATTATGAACACTGAAGCTTTCTTT CASSEKTGIMNTEAFF
. TRBJ1-2 TRBV28 . TGTGCCAGCAGTCCCCGGGGGGGCAACTATGGCTACACCTTC CASSPRGGNYGYTF
TRBD2 TRBJ2-1 TRBV6-2/TRBV6-3 . TGTGCCAGCAGTACTGGGACTAGCGTATACAATGAGCAGTTCTTC CASSTGTSVYNEQFF
. TRBJ2-7 TRBV14 . TGTGCCAGCAGCCAGGCGGGACATTCCTACGAGCAGTACTTC CASSQAGHSYEQYF
. TRBJ1-2 TRBV28 . TGTGCCAGCAGTTCTACCCATGGGGCGGGGGACTATGGCTACACCTTC CASSSTHGAGDYGYTF
. TRBJ2-2 TRBV5-8 once TGTGCCAGCAGCTTACCCTGGCGGGCCAGGAACACCGGGGAGCTGTTTTTT CASSLPWRARNTGELFF
. TRBJ2-7 TRBV29-1 . TGCAGCGTTGAAGACAGGAGCTCCTACGAGCAGTACTTC CSVEDRSSYEQYF
. TRBJ2-1 TRBV21-1 once TGTGCCAGCAGCTCTCGGACAGGGTTCTACAATGAGCAGTTCTTC CASSSRTGFYNEQFF
TRBD1 TRBJ2-5 TRBV10-3 . TGTGCCATCAGAGGGGGACAGGAAGAGACCCAGTACTTC CAIRGGQEETQYF
TRBD2 TRBJ2-1 TRBV15 . TGTGCCACCAGCGGGGGGGGACTCCTGGGTAATGAGCAGTTCTTC CATSGGGLLGNEQFF
. TRBJ1-4 TRBV4-3 . TGCGCCACGGGAGCAACTAATGAAAAACTGTTTTTT CATGATNEKLFF
TRBD1 TRBJ2-2 TRBV19 . TGTGCCAGTAGTGCCCGAGCCGGGACAGGGGATCACACCGGGGAGCTGTTTTTT CASSARAGTGDHTGELFF
. TRBJ2-7 TRBV29-1 . TGCAGCGTTGAGATTGCGGGAACGAACTACGAGCAGTACTTC CSVEIAGTNYEQYF
. TRBJ2-2 TRBV24-1 . TGTGCCACCCGGGGTGGGAGAGGCACCGGGGAGCTGTTTTTT CATRGGRGTGELFF
. TRBJ2-2 TRBV4-1 . TGCGCCAGCAGCCAAGATCCAAGACCTAACACCGGGGAGCTGTTTTTT CASSQDPRPNTGELFF
TRBD2 TRBJ2-5 TRBV9 . TGTGCCAGCAGCGTAGGAATAGCGGGAGTTGAGACCCAGTACTTC CASSVGIAGVETQYF
. TRBJ1-5 TRBV6-5 . TGTGCCAGCAGTTACTCGGAGGGGATTCAGCCCCAGCATTTT CASSYSEGIQPQHF
. TRBJ1-1 TRBV7-9 . TGTGCCAGCAGCTTAGGGCAGGGAAACACTGAAGCTTTCTTT CASSLGQGNTEAFF
TRBD1 TRBJ1-6 TRBV30 . TGTGCCTGGACCCTCTTCGGGACAGCAAATTCACCCCTCCACTTT CAWTLFGTANSPLHF
. TRBJ1-4 TRBV27 . TGTGCCAGCAGTTGGAACAGGGTGAGAAATGAAAAACTGTTTTTT CASSWNRVRNEKLFF
TRBD1 TRBJ1-1 TRBV6-5 . TGTGCCAGCAGCCCCTCACCAGGGGGCATAACTGAAGCTTTCTTT CASSPSPGGITEAFF
. TRBJ1-1 TRBV28 . TGTGCCAGCTACGAGGGGATGAACACTGAAGCTTTCTTT CASYEGMNTEAFF
. TRBJ1-2 TRBV12-3/TRBV12-4 once TGTGCCAGCAGTTTATGGCGATATGGCTACACCTTC CASSLWRYGYTF
TRBD1 TRBJ2-3 TRBV5-1 once TGCGCCACCTCAGGGGGACACGACACAGATACGCAGTATTTT CATSGGHDTDTQYF
TRBD2 TRBJ2-1 TRBV24-1 . TGTGCCACCGCTCCCAATAGCGGGAGTTACAATGAGCAGTTCTTC CATAPNSGSYNEQFF
. TRBJ1-4 TRBV27 . TGTGCCAGCAGTTCAGGCATTTCGGCAAAACTGTTTTTT CASSSGISAKLFF
. TRBJ2-7 TRBV9 once TGTGCCAGCAGCGTAAACCGGCTAGCGCCGACCTACGAGCAGTACTTC CASSVNRLAPTYEQYF
TRBD2 TRBJ2-2 TRBV4-3 . TGCGCCAGCAGCAACCTGGGACTAGCGGGAGTTCGCACCGGGGAGCTGTTTTTT CASSNLGLAGVRTGELFF
. TRBJ2-7 TRBV18 . TGTGCCAGCTCACCACTGGAGGAGCAGTACTTC CASSPLEEQYF
. TRBJ1-1 TRBV7-2 . TGTGCCAGCAGCTTAGATCTACCGGGTGGAGCTTTCTTT CASSLDLPGGAFF
. TRBJ1-2 TRBV30 . TGTGCCTCGAGTCCCGAGGAGGGTACCCTTGGCTACACCTTC CASSPEEGTLGYTF
TRBD1 TRBJ1-5 TRBV2 once TGTGCCAGCAGCCAGACAGGGGGTAGCAATCAGCCCCAGCATTTT CASSQTGGSNQPQHF
. TRBJ2-2 TRBV11-3 . TGTGCCAGCTCTACGGGCCGGGCCAGGGCGCTGTTTTTT CASSTGRARALFF
. TRBJ2-7 TRBV19 . TGTGCCAGTAGTATACCCGGGACTCCATACGAGCAGTACTTC CASSIPGTPYEQYF
. TRBJ1-2 TRBV23-1 . TGCGCCAGCAGTCAATATCAGGTCGGGGGGTGGGACTATGGCTACACCTTC CASSQYQVGGWDYGYTF
. TRBJ2-1 TRBV5-4 . TGTGCCAGCAGCTTGGTGGGACGTAGCTACAATGAGCAGTTCTTC CASSLVGRSYNEQFF
TRBD1 TRBJ1-2 TRBV18 . TGTGCCAGCTCACCGCTACAGGGGAGCTATGGCTACACCTTC CASSPLQGSYGYTF
. TRBJ2-1 TRBV10-3 . TGTGCCATCAGTGACCAGCCGAAGTCAGCCTACAATGAGCAGTTCTTC CAISDQPKSAYNEQFF
TRBD2 TRBJ2-2 TRBV20-1 . TGCAGTGCTAGTCCCACTGTCAGCGGGAGTTACGGGGAGCTGTTTTTT CSASPTVSGSYGELFF
. TRBJ2-3 TRBV7-3 . TGTGCCAGCAAGGCGGATTTAGTGACAGATACGCAGTATTTT CASKADLVTDTQYF
. TRBJ2-3 TRBV7-9 . TGTGCCAGCAGCTCCCAAGGGACTACGCAGTATTTT CASSSQGTTQYF
. TRBJ2-5 TRBV2 . TGTGCCAGCATCTTAAATGCAGGGCAAGAGACCCAGTACTTC CASILNAGQETQYF